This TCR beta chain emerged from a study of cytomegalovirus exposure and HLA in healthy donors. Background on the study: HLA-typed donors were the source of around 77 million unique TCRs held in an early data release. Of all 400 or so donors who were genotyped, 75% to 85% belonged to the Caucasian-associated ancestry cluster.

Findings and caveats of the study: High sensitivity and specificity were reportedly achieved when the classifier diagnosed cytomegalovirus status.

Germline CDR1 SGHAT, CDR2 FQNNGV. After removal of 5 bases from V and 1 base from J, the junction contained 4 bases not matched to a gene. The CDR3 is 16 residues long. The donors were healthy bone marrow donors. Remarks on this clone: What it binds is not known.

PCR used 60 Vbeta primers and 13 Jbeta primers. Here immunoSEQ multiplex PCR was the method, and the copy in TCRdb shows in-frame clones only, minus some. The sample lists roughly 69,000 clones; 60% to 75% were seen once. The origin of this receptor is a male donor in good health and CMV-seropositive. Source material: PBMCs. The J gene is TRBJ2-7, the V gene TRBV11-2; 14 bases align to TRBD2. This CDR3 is CASSLRTSGRSYEQYF. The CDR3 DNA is TGTGCCAGCAGCCTACGGACTAGCGGGAGGTCCTACGAGCAGTACTTC.